The 18 T cell receptor beta chains below all came from one sample that was sequenced in a study of T cell responses to AZD1222 COVID-19 vaccine. Using immunoSEQ multiplex PCR, the repertoire was profiled, and TCRdb retains in-frame clones only, with some absent. The sample lists 90,000 to 150,000 clones, roughly 90% occurring once. The source was peripheral blood, collected on day 0 of AZD1222 vaccination. These TCRs come from an adult in good health.

A remark on this clone: The germline gene is not matched at one end of the junction; a read error may be the cause. The J gene is TRBJ1-4, the V gene TRBV6-2 or TRBV6-3; 7 bases map to TRBD1. The CDR3 runs to 13 residues. Germline lookup yields CDR1 MNHEY and CDR2 SVGEGT. CDR3 DNA sequence: TGTGCCAGTAGGCCTGGAAGGGGGCACCACTCCCTTTTT. It is translated as CASRPGRGHHSLF.

This chain uses TRBV28 with TRBJ1-1; 9 bases line up with TRBD1. V shed 10 bases, J shed 11 bases, and the junction held 11 bases outside the gene matches. This CDR3 spans 12 amino acids. CDR1 is MDHEN and CDR2 is SYDVKM in the germline V gene. The CDR3 sequence is CATLLRGQGAFF. CDR3 coding DNA: TGTGCCACTCTGCTTCGGGGACAGGGCGCTTTCTTT.

The V gene is TRBV5-6, the J gene TRBJ2-3, with TRBD1 matching 8 bases. From germline, CDR1 is SGHDT and CDR2 YYEEEE. V shed 0 bases and J 3 bases; nucleotides not matched to a gene: 9. This CDR3 is built from 17 residues. The CDR3 bases are TGTGCCAGCAGCTTGGGGGGAGGACAGGGTGGAACAGATACGCAGTATTTT. Its protein is CASSLGGGQGGTDTQYF. Supplemented by reference TRBV5-6 and TRBJ2-3, the full variable domain reads DAGVTQSPTHLIKTRGQQVTLRCSPKSGHDTVSWYQQALGQGPQFIFQYYEEEERQRGNFPDRFSGHQFPNYSSELNVNALLLGDSALYLCASSLGGGQGGTDTQYFGPGTRLTVL.

This chain joins TRBV7-2 and TRBJ2-3, with 11 bases matching TRBD2. Germline V CDR1 and CDR2: SGHTA, FQGNSA. The ends lost 5 bases at V and 6 bases at J; junction bases unmatched: 4. The CDR3 contains 14 residues. The CDR3 sequence is CASSLTSGVDTQYF. CDR3 coding DNA: TGTGCCAGCAGCCTGACTAGCGGGGTGGATACGCAGTATTTT.

The chain uses TRBV2 and TRBJ1-2, with D unresolved. CDR1 and CDR2 (germline): SNHLY, FYNNEI. Trimming stripped 4 bases from V and 7 bases from J, with 16 bases between. The CDR3 has 14 residues. CDR3 coding DNA: TGTGCCAGCAGTGGGGTTCTCGAAGGTACTGGCTACACCTTC. This gives the protein CASSGVLEGTGYTF.

The CDR3 spells CASSPRTVGELFF. The CDR3, as DNA: TGTGCCAGCAGCCCGCGCACAGTGGGGGAGCTGTTTTTT. The V and J genes are TRBV9 and TRBJ2-2; no clear D. V lost 4 bases, J lost 8 bases, and 12 bases lay in between. The germline V gene has CDR1 SGDLS and CDR2 YYNGEE. There are 13 residues in the CDR3.

The chain has TRBV7-9 and TRBJ2-1; 10 positions agree with TRBD2. J lost 6 bases, V lost 6 bases, and 8 bases had no gene match. Germline CDR1 SEHNR, CDR2 FQNEAQ (reference sequence). The CDR3 has 15 amino acids. The CDR3 DNA is TGTGCCAGCAGGTCAGCGGGGGGGCCCCGCAATGAGCAGTTCTTC. Translating gives CASRSAGGPRNEQFF. Variable domain in full (rest from reference TRBV7-9 and TRBJ2-1): DTGVSQNPRHKITKRGQNVTFRCDPISEHNRLYWYRQTLGQGPEFLTYFQNEAQLEKSRLLSDRFSAERPKGSFSTLEIQRTEQGDSAMYLCASRSAGGPRNEQFFGPGTRLTVL.

The rearrangement joins TRBV9 to TRBJ2-2; D call uncertain. CDR1 SGDLS and CDR2 YYNGEE come from the germline V gene. The CDR3 has 12 amino acids. The V gene lost 1 base and the J gene lost 6 bases, with 4 bases spanning the gap. The CDR3 loop is CASSVSAGELFF. CDR3 bases: TGTGCCAGCAGCGTATCTGCCGGGGAGCTGTTTTTT.

V and J are TRBV18 and TRBJ1-4; the D is unclear. Looked up from germline, CDR1 is KGHSH and CDR2 is LQKENI. The CDR3 is 14 residues long. V lost 2 bases, J lost 6 bases, and 10 bases lay in between. CDR3 DNA sequence: TGTGCCAGCTCACCAGGGAGAAGTGATGAAAAACTGTTTTTT. The encoded protein is CASSPGRSDEKLFF.

The genes are TRBV5-5 and TRBJ1-1; D is unresolved. CDR3 length: 13 amino acids. V gave up 2 bases and J gave up 1 base, with 6 bases separating them. The germline V gene encodes CDR1 SGHKS and CDR2 YYEKEE (reference sequence). CDR3: CASSLTENTEAFF. For the CDR3, the DNA is TGTGCCAGCAGCTTAACAGAGAACACTGAAGCTTTCTTT.

The chain employs TRBV2 and TRBJ2-7; 8 bases agree with TRBD1. CDR3 size: 14 residues. Trimming at V came to 3 bases and at J to 3 bases, leaving 4 bases not matched to a gene. Germline V gene lookup returns CDR1 SNHLY and CDR2 FYNNEI. As DNA, the CDR3 is TGTGCCAGCAGTGATACAGGGGGAAACTACGAGCAGTACTTC. Its protein is CASSDTGGNYEQYF.

The V call is TRBV4-3, the J call TRBJ2-2, with a weak D call TRBD1 (6 bases). The V and J ends lost 1 base and 4 bases respectively, with 13 bases between them. The CDR3 totals 16 residues. Germline V CDR1 and CDR2: LGHNA, YSLEER. CDR3 sequence: CASSQARGRGTGELFF. The CDR3 nucleotides read TGCGCCAGCAGCCAAGCTCGGGGCAGGGGCACCGGGGAGCTGTTTTTT.

V and J are TRBV11-2 and TRBJ1-1; 7 positions agree with TRBD1. The CDR3 sequence is 16 residues long. Germline values: CDR1 SGHAT, CDR2 FQNNGV. V shed 3 bases and J 2 bases; nucleotides not matched to a gene: 9. The CDR3 bases are TGTGCCAGCAGCTTCGTTCTGGGACAGCCAAACACTGAAGCTTTCTTT. Its protein is CASSFVLGQPNTEAFF.

This clone has just one count. The rearrangement joins TRBV15 to TRBJ2-3; D not resolved. In germline, CDR1 is LNHNV, CDR2 YYDKDF (reference sequence). This CDR3 has 15 residues. The V gene lost 1 base and the J gene lost 2 bases, with 10 bases spanning the gap. CDR3 sequence: CATSRGTVHTDTQYF. For the CDR3, the DNA is TGTGCCACCAGCAGAGGGACGGTACACACAGATACGCAGTATTTT.

The gene calls are TRBV19 and TRBJ1-2; unclear D gene. V dropped 7 bases and J dropped 8 bases, with 17 bases sitting between them. The CDR3 length is 13 residues. Germline-derived CDR1 and CDR2 are LNHDA and SQIVND (reference sequence). CDR3 sequence: CASKSRPFDGYTF. The CDR3 DNA follows: TGTGCCAGTAAATCTAGGCCTTTCGACGGCTACACCTTC. Combining the CDR3 with reference TRBV19 and TRBJ1-2 gives the whole variable domain DGGITQSPKYLFRKEGQNVTLSCEQNLNHDAMYWYRQDPGQGLRLIYYSQIVNDFQKGDIAEGYSVSREKKESFPLTVTSAQKNPTAFYLCASKSRPFDGYTFGSGTRLTVV.

This chain connects TRBV27 to TRBJ1-1; a weak D match, TRBD1 (6 bases). Trimming stripped 5 bases from V and 5 bases from J, with 15 bases between. Germline values: CDR1 MNHEY, CDR2 SMNVEV (reference sequence). The CDR3 is made up of 14 amino acids. The CDR3 nucleotides are TGTGCCAGCAGTCCAATGGCCAGGGGTACTGAAGCTTTCTTT. Protein product: CASSPMARGTEAFF.

The genes are TRBV3-1 (or the pseudogene TRBV3-2) and TRBJ1-1; 8 bases are shared with TRBD1. The trim removed 0 bases at V and 1 base at J, leaving 1 base unmatched. Germline CDR1 is LGHDT and CDR2 is YNNKEL (reference sequence). This CDR3 spans 15 amino acids. DNA for the CDR3: TGTGCCAGCAGCCAAGATGGACAGGGGAACACTGAAGCTTTCTTT. This sequence encodes CASSQDGQGNTEAFF.

This chain connects TRBV4-1 to TRBJ1-4; 7 positions match TRBD1. The CDR3 runs to 17 residues. In germline, CDR1 is MGHRA, CDR2 YSYEKL. The ends lost 1 base at V and 1 base at J; junction bases unmatched: 6. This CDR3 is CASSQGGGRITNEKLFF. The CDR3 nucleotides read TGCGCCAGCAGCCAAGGAGGGGGCCGTATAACTAATGAAAAACTGTTTTTT.